These T cell receptor beta chains were read from a single sample in a study of blood T cell repertoires in COVID-19. Data came from immunoSEQ multiplex PCR; TCRdb stores just in-frame clones and leaves some out. The sample lists fewer than 350,000 clones, roughly 87% occurring once. The sample taken for sequencing was PBMCs or T cells enriched from blood (not recorded which). The source is a woman aged 40 to 55 who had recovered from COVID-19. The CDR3 runs from the conserved cysteine through the conserved F or W. D genes are given only for firm matches. Size values are once, few and many counts, or a class for expanded clones, and some rows have none.

D gene: TRBD2
V gene: TRBV6-5
J gene: TRBJ2-3
clone size: NA
CDR3 DNA: TGTGCCAGCAGCTTGCCTAGCGGGAGTGCAGATACGCAGTATTTT
CDR3 protein: CASSLPSGSADTQYF

D gene: NA
V gene: TRBV12-3/TRBV12-4
J gene: TRBJ2-1
clone size: few
CDR3 DNA: TGTGCCAGCAGTTTAGTAGTAAACGATGAGCAGTTCTTC
CDR3 protein: CASSLVVNDEQFF

D gene: NA
V gene: TRBV21-1
J gene: TRBJ2-7
clone size: once
CDR3 DNA: TGTGCCAGCACCCATGCGGGAAGCGGTCGCCGCCTACCCTACGAGCAGTACTTC
CDR3 protein: CASTHAGSGRRLPYEQYF

D gene: TRBD2
V gene: TRBV7-8
J gene: TRBJ2-7
clone size: NA
CDR3 DNA: TGTGCCAGCAGCTCCCGGGGGGTTATTTGGGAGCAGTACTTC
CDR3 protein: CASSSRGVIWEQYF

D gene: NA
V gene: TRBV11-3
J gene: TRBJ2-3
clone size: NA
CDR3 DNA: TGTGCCAGCAGCTCGGGTCTTGATACGCAGTATTTT
CDR3 protein: CASSSGLDTQYF

D gene: TRBD2
V gene: TRBV7-8
J gene: TRBJ2-1
clone size: NA
CDR3 DNA: TGTGCCAGCAGCCCCCCGACTAGCGGGTCCTACAATGAGCAGTTCTTC
CDR3 protein: CASSPPTSGSYNEQFF

D gene: NA
V gene: TRBV13
J gene: TRBJ1-1
clone size: NA
CDR3 DNA: TGTGCCAGCAGCCCCCCCGATGTAGGGGGAGCAGCGGAAGCTTTCTTT
CDR3 protein: CASSPPDVGGAAEAFF

D gene: TRBD1
V gene: TRBV9
J gene: TRBJ2-5
clone size: NA
CDR3 DNA: TGTGCCAGCAGCTCACCCACGACAGGGCTCGAGGAGACCCAGTACTTC
CDR3 protein: CASSSPTTGLEETQYF

D gene: TRBD1
V gene: TRBV27
J gene: TRBJ1-2
clone size: NA
CDR3 DNA: TGTGCCAGCAGAGCCGGGACAGGGGGAGACTATGGCTACACCTTC
CDR3 protein: CASRAGTGGDYGYTF

D gene: TRBD2
V gene: TRBV28
J gene: TRBJ2-5
clone size: NA
CDR3 DNA: TGTGCCAGCAGTGATCCAGGACTAGCGGGAGTTATGCCGGAGACCCAGTACTTC
CDR3 protein: CASSDPGLAGVMPETQYF

D gene: NA
V gene: TRBV5-1
J gene: TRBJ1-1
clone size: NA
CDR3 DNA: TGCGCCAGCAGCTTTTCTAGTGTGAACACTGAAGCTTTCTTT
CDR3 protein: CASSFSSVNTEAFF

D gene: NA
V gene: TRBV28
J gene: TRBJ1-6
clone size: NA
CDR3 DNA: TGTGCCAGCAGTTTACGATCGGGGTCCTATAATTCACCCCTCCACTTT
CDR3 protein: CASSLRSGSYNSPLHF

D gene: NA
V gene: TRBV6-5
J gene: TRBJ1-4
clone size: NA
CDR3 DNA: TGTGCCAGCAGTTACTCGTCCGGGGCAACTAATGAAAAACTGTTTTTT
CDR3 protein: CASSYSSGATNEKLFF

D gene: NA
V gene: TRBV24-1
J gene: TRBJ1-5
clone size: once
CDR3 DNA: TGTGCCACCAGTGGGGCAGGGGTGATCAGCAATCAGCCCCAGCATTTT
CDR3 protein: CATSGAGVISNQPQHF

D gene: NA
V gene: TRBV5-3
J gene: TRBJ1-5
clone size: NA
CDR3 DNA: TGTGCCAGAAGCTTGGCGGGACAATATAGCAATCAGCCCCAGCATTTT
CDR3 protein: CARSLAGQYSNQPQHF

D gene: NA
V gene: TRBV11-3
J gene: TRBJ2-2
clone size: NA
CDR3 DNA: TGTGCCAGCAGCTTAGGCACAGGGTATGGCGGGGAGCTGTTTTTT
CDR3 protein: CASSLGTGYGGELFF

D gene: NA
V gene: TRBV10-1
J gene: TRBJ2-4
clone size: NA
CDR3 DNA: TGCGCCAGCCAGAAAAGACTAGCCAAAAACATTCAGTACTTC
CDR3 protein: CASQKRLAKNIQYF

D gene: NA
V gene: TRBV28
J gene: TRBJ2-2
clone size: NA
CDR3 DNA: TGTGCCAGCAGTTTCGCCGGAGGTCCGAACACCGGGGAGCTGTTTTTT
CDR3 protein: CASSFAGGPNTGELFF

D gene: TRBD2
V gene: TRBV7-2
J gene: TRBJ2-1
clone size: NA
CDR3 DNA: TGTGCCAGCAGCCCTCGACTAGCGGGAGGTTACAATGAGCAGTTCTTC
CDR3 protein: CASSPRLAGGYNEQFF

D gene: TRBD1
V gene: TRBV7-2
J gene: TRBJ1-2
clone size: NA
CDR3 DNA: TGTGCCAGCAGCCAGACAGGGGTCGAGAACTATGGCTACACCTTC
CDR3 protein: CASSQTGVENYGYTF

D gene: NA
V gene: TRBV7-2
J gene: TRBJ2-3
clone size: NA
CDR3 DNA: TGTGCCAGCAGCTTATCCGGGAGTTGGGCAGATACGCAGTATTTT
CDR3 protein: CASSLSGSWADTQYF

D gene: NA
V gene: TRBV7-2
J gene: TRBJ1-1
clone size: few
CDR3 DNA: TGTGCCAGCAGCCTGAGGGGGATTGGTGAAGCTTTCTTT
CDR3 protein: CASSLRGIGEAFF

D gene: TRBD1
V gene: TRBV5-6
J gene: TRBJ2-1
clone size: NA
CDR3 DNA: TGTGCCAGCAGCTTTGGGCAGGGGGCTTACAATGAGCAGTTCTTC
CDR3 protein: CASSFGQGAYNEQFF

D gene: NA
V gene: TRBV28
J gene: TRBJ1-2
clone size: once
CDR3 DNA: TGTGCCAGCAGTACCGACAGAACTGAAGGCTACACCTTC
CDR3 protein: CASSTDRTEGYTF

D gene: NA
V gene: TRBV11-3
J gene: TRBJ2-2
clone size: NA
CDR3 DNA: TGTGCCAGCAGCCAATCGACGTCCGGGACCGGGGAGCTGTTTTTT
CDR3 protein: CASSQSTSGTGELFF

D gene: TRBD2
V gene: TRBV4-3
J gene: TRBJ2-7
clone size: NA
CDR3 DNA: TGCGCCAGCAGCCAAGATATTCCCCGCACAGCGGGATCCAACGAGCAGTACTTC
CDR3 protein: CASSQDIPRTAGSNEQYF

D gene: TRBD2
V gene: TRBV28
J gene: TRBJ2-5
clone size: NA
CDR3 DNA: TGTGCCAGCAGACGATCTAGCGGGGAAGAGACCCAGTACTTC
CDR3 protein: CASRRSSGEETQYF

D gene: TRBD1
V gene: TRBV27
J gene: TRBJ1-5
clone size: NA
CDR3 DNA: TGTGCCAGCAGTACAGGGGCGGGGAGCAATCAGCCCCAGCATTTT
CDR3 protein: CASSTGAGSNQPQHF

D gene: NA
V gene: TRBV14
J gene: TRBJ1-1
clone size: once
CDR3 DNA: TGTGCCAGCAGTAGAGTCAGGGGTACTGAAGCTTTCTTT
CDR3 protein: CASSRVRGTEAFF

D gene: NA
V gene: TRBV5-1
J gene: TRBJ2-1
clone size: NA
CDR3 DNA: TGCGCCAGCAGCTTACTAGTCGGGCATTACAATGAGCAGTTCTTC
CDR3 protein: CASSLLVGHYNEQFF

D gene: NA
V gene: TRBV28
J gene: TRBJ2-3
clone size: NA
CDR3 DNA: TGTGCCAGCACCGTCCAGGGGCCCGGCCTAGATACGCAGTATTTT
CDR3 protein: CASTVQGPGLDTQYF